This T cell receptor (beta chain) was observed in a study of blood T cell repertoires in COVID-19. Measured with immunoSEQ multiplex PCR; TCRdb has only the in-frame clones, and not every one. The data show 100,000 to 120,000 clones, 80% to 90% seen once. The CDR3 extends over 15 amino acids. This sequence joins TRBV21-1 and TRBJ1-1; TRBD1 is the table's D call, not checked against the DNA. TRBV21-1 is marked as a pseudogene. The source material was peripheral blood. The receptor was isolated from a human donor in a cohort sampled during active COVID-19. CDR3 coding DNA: TGTGCCAGCAGCAAAGCACGGGACAGGGGCGCTGAAGCTTTCTTT. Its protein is CASSKARDRGAEAFF.